What follows describes a single T cell receptor (beta chain). What it binds is not known. Sequencing used immunoSEQ multiplex PCR; TCRdb keeps in-frame clones, though not all of them. The data show around 200,000 clones, about 81% seen once. The CDR3 loop spans 12 amino acids. Between the trimmed V and J ends, which lost 5 bases and 1 base, there was a span of 5 bases. Germline loops: CDR1 KGHSH, CDR2 LQKENI. This specimen belongs to a study of cytomegalovirus exposure and HLA in healthy donors. Study conclusions and caveats: Most TCR sequences showed up rarely, but some public TCRs showed up in many donors. There were around 160 TCR beta chains listed as cytomegalovirus-associated.

The sample comprised PBMCs. This receptor was identified in a young woman in good health and CMV-seronegative. The chain carries TRBV18 and TRBJ2-5; D call uncertain. DNA of the CDR3: TGTGCCAGCTCATCTTCCCAAGAGACCCAGTACTTC. Translated, it gives CASSSSQETQYF. Complete variable domain (other parts from reference TRBV18 and TRBJ2-5): NAGVMQNPRHLVRRRGQEARLRCSPMKGHSHVYWYRQLPEEGLKFMVYLQKENIIDESGMPKERFSAEFPKEGPSILRIQQVVRGDSAAYFCASSSSQETQYFGPGTRLLVL.